This T cell receptor beta chain was sequenced in a study of T cell responses to AZD1222 COVID-19 vaccine. Notes on the study in general: After two AZD1222 doses, spike-specific TCR breadth and depth rose versus day 0. Close to half of all spike-specific TCRs reportedly target regions of the variants that are unmutated. Females outnumbered males among donors, who were mostly white British; clonal diversity was possibly underestimated.

TCRdb keeps only in-frame clones here, not all; method: immunoSEQ multiplex PCR. The sample lists 150,000 to 200,000 clones; 80% to 90% were seen once. For this clone: Its cognate antigen is unknown.

Germline CDR1 and CDR2: SGHRS and YFSETQ. CDR3 size: 16 residues. Trimming pared 4 bases from V and 6 bases from J, leaving 19 bases between. V is TRBV5-1 and J is TRBJ1-4; tentatively, D is TRBD1 (6 bases). Source: peripheral blood, taken on day 0 of AZD1222 vaccination. This clonotype was sampled from an adult in good health. The DNA of the CDR3 is TGCGCCAGCAGCCTATATGACAGGCGGGCGGATGAAAAACTGTTTTTT. As protein: CASSLYDRRADEKLFF.